The rows below give T cell receptor beta chains drawn from one sample of a study of shared clonotypes between healthy human individuals. Profiled with immunoSEQ multiplex PCR; TCRdb holds only in-frame clones, not every one. In the table there are approximately 2,300,000 clones, approximately 90% of which are singletons. Sequencing was done on a sample of naive CD4+ T cells from PBMCs. The source of these receptors is a man aged 18 to 30 in good health. Some clones in this sample may be carry-over from other donors' samples. CDR3s include the opening cysteine and the closing phenylalanine or tryptophan. A D gene is named only where the DNA matches it firmly. Clone sizes are given selectively: once, few, many, or a class where the clone is expanded.

d_call	v_call	clone_size	j_call	cdr3_aa	cdr3_nt
-	TRBV9	once	TRBJ1-5	CASSVATDQPQHF	TGTGCCAGCAGCGTAGCCACAGATCAGCCCCAGCATTTT
-	TRBV18	-	TRBJ1-5	CASSPIGASNQPQHF	TGTGCCAGCTCACCAATCGGAGCTAGCAATCAGCCCCAGCATTTT
-	TRBV27	-	TRBJ1-2	CASSGLGQGYTF	TGTGCCAGCAGCGGATTAGGACAGGGCTACACCTTC
TRBD2	TRBV19	-	TRBJ2-1	CASNTAGGRNEQFF	TGTGCCAGTAATACAGCGGGAGGGCGGAATGAGCAGTTCTTC
-	TRBV29-1	-	TRBJ2-3	CSVASQGITDTQYF	TGCAGCGTTGCATCACAGGGAATAACAGATACGCAGTATTTT
-	TRBV11-2	-	TRBJ2-7	CATNRGPSYEQYF	TGTGCCACAAATCGGGGACCGTCCTACGAGCAGTACTTC
-	TRBV7-3	-	TRBJ2-6	CASSLAGLNSGANVLTF	TGTGCCAGCAGCTTAGCCGGACTGAACTCTGGGGCCAACGTCCTGACTTTC
TRBD2	TRBV7-2	-	TRBJ2-1	CASSRIGTIREQFF	TGTGCCAGCAGCCGCATCGGGACTATTCGTGAGCAGTTCTTC
-	TRBV6-6	-	TRBJ2-5	CASTLVRGQETQYF	TGTGCCAGCACCCTAGTAAGGGGGCAAGAGACCCAGTACTTC
-	TRBV14	few	TRBJ2-3	CASSPGSHRGTDTQYF	TGTGCCAGCAGCCCGGGGAGCCACCGAGGCACAGATACGCAGTATTTT
-	TRBV27	-	TRBJ1-5	CASSTFRGKSNQPQHF	TGTGCCAGCAGTACATTCAGGGGAAAGAGCAATCAGCCCCAGCATTTT
TRBD2	TRBV15	-	TRBJ2-3	CATSRASGDTDTQYF	TGTGCCACCAGCAGAGCTAGCGGAGACACAGATACGCAGTATTTT
-	TRBV14	-	TRBJ2-3	CASSRAGTDTQYF	TGTGCCAGCAGCCGCGCGGGAACAGATACGCAGTATTTT